The rows below give T cell receptor beta chains drawn from one sample of a study of T-cell reconstitution after alpha-beta-depleted transplantation in children. In TCRdb, the PCR reads were re-called with MiXCR into one record per CDR3 protein. Of some 840,000 distinct CDR3 sequences listed, around 17% were seen once; the top ten hold around 4.5%. Source: PBMCs, mostly from graft donor cells, taken 360 days after TCRalphabeta/CD19-depleted stem cell transplant. All receptors come from a male patient younger than 18 who had a stem cell transplant for acute lymphoblastic leukemia, so the T cells may come from the graft donor. CDR3s include the opening cysteine and the closing phenylalanine or tryptophan. The D gene is left open where the match is weak. Not all rows give a size; the values are once, few, many and, for expanded clones, a class.

v_call	j_call	d_call	clone_size	cdr3_nt	cdr3_aa
TRBV7-9	TRBJ1-1	-	-	TGTGCCAGCAGCTTATCTCGTAGCTCGGCTGAAGCTTTCTTT	CASSLSRSSAEAFF
TRBV12-3/TRBV12-4	TRBJ2-5	TRBD2	-	TGTGCCAGCAGCCCCGGGACTAGAGAAGAGACCCAGTACTTC	CASSPGTREETQYF
TRBV6-5	TRBJ2-3	-	-	TGTGCCAGCAGTTATGGAGATGGCGATACGCAGTATTTT	CASSYGDGDTQYF
TRBV7-9	TRBJ1-2	TRBD1	-	TGTGCCAGCAGCGTATCCGGGACAGCCAACTATGGCTACACCTTC	CASSVSGTANYGYTF
TRBV4-1	TRBJ2-5	TRBD2	-	TGCGCCAGCAGCCACCGGATAGCGGGAGGGCAAGAGACCCAGTACTTC	CASSHRIAGGQETQYF
TRBV7-9	TRBJ1-1	TRBD1	-	TGTGCCAGCAGCCAACAGGGGAGTACTGAAGCTTTCTTT	CASSQQGSTEAFF
TRBV7-6	TRBJ2-7	-	-	TGTGCCAGCAGCTTAGGTGCCACATCATCCTACGAGCAGTACTTC	CASSLGATSSYEQYF
TRBV11-2	TRBJ2-3	-	-	TGTGCCAGCAGCTTGAAGGGGCTCAGCACAGATACGCAGTATTTT	CASSLKGLSTDTQYF
TRBV12-3/TRBV12-4	TRBJ2-5	-	-	TGTGCCAGCAGTCCGGAGCGCGGCGGGGAAGAGACCCAGTACTTC	CASSPERGGEETQYF
TRBV6-5	TRBJ1-6	-	-	TGTGCCAGCAGCCGGGGTGTAGTACCCCTCCACTTT	CASSRGVVPLHF
TRBV4-3	TRBJ1-1	-	many	TGCGCCAGCAGCCAAGGATACGTCGTTTCTGAAGCTTTCTTT	CASSQGYVVSEAFF
TRBV25-1	TRBJ2-1	TRBD1	many	TGTGCCAGCAGTGATCCGGGACAGGGAGGGAATGAGCAGTTCTTC	CASSDPGQGGNEQFF
TRBV20-1	TRBJ2-3	-	-	TGCAGTGGGACACTAGGTGATACGCAGTATTTT	CSGTLGDTQYF
TRBV6-5	TRBJ2-5	TRBD2	few	TGTGCCAGCAGTTACTCGAGGGAGGGAGGGCCCCAAGAGACCCAGTACTTC	CASSYSREGGPQETQYF
TRBV7-9	TRBJ2-5	-	-	TGTGCCAGCAGCTTGGGTCGGGACATCCTTCAAGAGACCCAGTACTTC	CASSLGRDILQETQYF
TRBV4-1	TRBJ2-2	TRBD2	-	TGCGCCAGCAGCCAAGAAGGCCCTTTAACTAGCGGGAGGGCCGCCGGGGAGCTGTTTTTT	CASSQEGPLTSGRAAGELFF
TRBV5-1	TRBJ2-5	-	-	TGCGCCAGCAGCTTCCGGGGGCTGAAGTTCCAAGAGACCCAGTACTTC	CASSFRGLKFQETQYF
TRBV6-1	TRBJ2-2	TRBD2	-	TGTGCCAGCAGGCGTCTAGCGGGAGACGGGGAGCTGTTTTTT	CASRRLAGDGELFF
TRBV27	TRBJ2-1	-	few	TGTGCCAGCAGTTTAAGGGGTTTAGGCTACAATGAGCAGTTCTTC	CASSLRGLGYNEQFF
TRBV19	TRBJ2-3	-	-	TGTGCCAGTAGTATTCAGCGGGTGGGCACAGATACGCAGTATTTT	CASSIQRVGTDTQYF
TRBV5-1	TRBJ2-7	-	few	TGCGCCACCAAAGGGGACGGGGCCCTCGAGCAGTACTTC	CATKGDGALEQYF
TRBV20-1	TRBJ2-7	TRBD1	few	TGCAGTGCTAGAGTTACAGGGGGCGACTACGAGCAGTACTTC	CSARVTGGDYEQYF